This TCR beta chain derives from a study of T cell responses to AZD1222 COVID-19 vaccine (dated by TCRdb to the early 2020s). About the study as a whole: A total of 240 or so trial participants underwent TCR sequencing, of whom 207 had received two doses of AZD1222 and around 25 had received two doses of the MenACWY control vaccine. Trial participants were enrolled by age into subgroups of 18-55, 56-69 and 70-plus years, and around 150, 29 and 61 TCR-sequenced participants, respectively, were included in these subgroups.

The CDR3 regions of human TCRbeta chains were analyzed by immunosequencing. For the original study's pipeline: Repertoire TCRs were checked for matches against a reference library of SARS-CoV-2-specific TCRs that had been generated using the MIRA antigen-specificity platform. Breadth was defined as the fraction of unique TCRs that were SARS-CoV-2-associated, and depth was defined as the fraction of total T cells that were SARS-CoV-2-associated. Using the MIRA data, each spike-specific TCR was assigned both to the spike region to which the TCR was reactive and to a CD4 or CD8 class. Log10-transformed breadth and depth values were compared by one-way ANOVA with Sidak's multiple comparisons tests. TCRdb carries this immuneACCESS record with in-frame sequences only. Its versions omit some clonotypes, under half of them owing to an unresolved V gene in the studies checked, with the rest unexplained. V and J calls and clone size come straight from that table; D and trimming were deduced from the DNA. This sample lists around 130,000 clones; roughly nine tenths were detected once. Jointly, the top ten make up under 3% of the sample.

Sample time point, as interpreted from the label and publication: about 28 days (+/-7) after the second vaccine dose. AZD1222 recipients with second doses at about 4 weeks or about 12 weeks were pooled, because spike-specific TCR depth and breadth did not differ between schedules. Vaccinee samples were obtained from the UK trials COV001 and COV002, which included a single-blind randomized controlled phase 2/3 trial of AZD1222 (ChAdOx1 nCoV-19) in healthy adults. For TCRbeta chain sequencing, PBMC samples were collected from trial participants at day 0 and at day 28 after the second dose. Points the paper makes about the study in general: Most participants were white British and females outnumbered males, and the authors suggested that clonal diversity may have been underestimated. Reportedly, close to half of the unique spike-specific TCRs recognized epitopes lying outside the regions that are mutated in the B.1.351 and B.1.1.7 variants. After two AZD1222 doses, both the breadth and the depth of spike-specific TCRs were significantly higher than at day 0 and than in MenACWY recipients. Conclusions about previously exposed vaccinees are limited, since just five or six AZD1222 recipients were seropositive for SARS-CoV-2 at baseline. CD4 TCRs associated with the vaccine covered the entire spike protein, and the dominant responses were in regions 160-218 and 743-854. The 56-69-year group was small, and its depth increase did not reach significance, likely because of low power. Because no day 14 peak-response samples were available, the repertoires could be characterized only after the peak T cell response.

Via the germline V gene, CDR1 is ENHRY and CDR2 SYGVKD. V lost 0 bases and J lost 4 bases; the stretch between them is 15 bases long. Counted from cysteine to phenylalanine, this CDR3 has 16 amino acids. Only CDR3 DNA remains: 48 bases, in frame from the first base. As regards this clone: Its recognized antigen is unknown. It has no much larger one-base neighbor in the sample; base qualities were not kept.

The receptor was isolated from an adult who received the AZD1222 COVID-19 vaccine. The chain is assembled from TRBV10-3 and TRBJ1-1; D gene: possibly TRBD1, on 5 matching bases. Sequences were derived from peripheral blood, sampled 28 days after the second AZD1222 dose. The encoded CDR3 is CAISESGGAGGTEAFF. Read as DNA, the sequence is TGTGCCATCAGTGAGTCGGGCGGGGCTGGAGGCACTGAAGCTTTCTTT.